This section outlines one T cell receptor (beta chain) sequence together with its context. This clonotype was recorded many times. This receptor's antigen is unknown. Base qualities are not at hand, and no much larger clone is one base apart. The V and J ends are trimmed by 4 bases and 6 bases, leaving 17 bases between them. The CDR3 contains 15 residues, cysteine and phenylalanine counted. Only CDR3 DNA remains: 45 bases, in frame from the first base. Looking up the germline V gene yields CDR1 SGHTA and CDR2 FQGNSA. The sample originates from a study of T cells after yellow fever vaccination (dated by TCRdb to about 2019). About the full investigation: The SMART-Seq v4 Ultra Low Input RNA kit was used to prepare libraries from fractions with low cell numbers. Two healthy male donors, one aged 18 to 30 and one aged 30 to 39 years, were included in the cohort. Blood samples were taken at several timepoints before and after primary and secondary immunization, and bulk PBMC replicates and cell subsets were isolated. To follow T-cell clones before and after both primary and booster YFV17D yellow fever vaccination, bulk TCR alpha and beta repertoires underwent longitudinal sequencing.

The treatment or condition label for this specimen denotes: live attenuated yellow fever vaccine strain. At each blood-draw timepoint, two biological replicates of bulk PBMCs were collected. A standard Ficoll-Paque protocol was used to isolate PBMCs from peripheral blood. RNA was extracted with TriZol from bulk PBMCs, CD4 and CD8 fractions, and dextramer-positive and dextramer-negative fractions. The sequencer was an Illumina NovaSeq 6000. TCR cDNA was synthesized by 5'RACE template switching, which introduced a universal primer site and unique molecular identifiers. Priming for cDNA synthesis came from both the TCR alpha and TCR beta constant segments. Library amplification used two PCR steps, and the second PCR step added sample barcodes and sequencing adapters. Libraries were sequenced on Illumina HiSeq 2500 (2x100 bp) or NovaSeq (2x150 bp). As for the original processing: Reads were demultiplexed and collapsed into UMI consensus sequences with MIGEC, and V(D)J alignment was performed with MiXCR. Clonotypes responding to the vaccine were identified with edgeR on replicate PBMC samples, with the criteria of FDR below 0.01 and a log2 fold change above 5 up to day 15. Each bulk clonotype was labeled CD4 or CD8 based on which sequenced repertoire, CD4 or CD8, contained the clonotype at higher abundance. TCRdb handled the public reads itself, with Q25 trimming in fastp and clone calling in MiXCR, and kept productive beta chains. Rows are unified per CDR3 protein, each entry keeping the most common DNA and genes. TCRdb, not the authors, supplied the V and J calls. In all, the sample holds over 300,000 distinct CDR3 sequences, and approximately 3.9% of those were seen once. The top ten clonotypes cover 23% of the sample.

What the authors observed across the whole study: A small fraction of clonotypes appeared in both the CD4 and CD8 compartments, likely as a result of convergent recombination. Most clones expanded after primary vaccination (almost 97% of CD4 and 88% of CD8) were re-detected after the booster, suggesting that broad memory maintenance occurred. Computational filtering was needed because FACS-sorted repertoires could contain abundant contaminating clonotypes from the bulk population. Compared with the primary T-cell response, the secondary T-cell response was weaker but faster, peaking on day 5 rather than day 15. Because the study included only a couple of donors, the extent to which the findings can be generalized is limited.

The sequenced sample was PBMCs, obtained on the day of the yellow fever booster vaccination. The chain was built from TRBV7-2 and TRBJ2-3; the D gene is perhaps TRBD2, from 6 matching bases. This sequence originates from a man younger than 35 who received the YFV17D yellow fever vaccine. Read as DNA, the sequence is TGTGCCAGCAGCTCCGTGGAGGGGTCCGTCGATACGCAGTATTTT. Its protein is CASSSVEGSVDTQYF.